This T cell receptor beta chain was sequenced in a study of somatic mutations in cytotoxic T cells in rheumatoid arthritis. Flow cytometry was used to check the purity of CD4+ and CD8+ cells, which had been isolated by positive magnetic bead selection. The CDR3 is 15 amino acids long, termini counted. Measured with immunoSEQ multiplex PCR; TCRdb has only the in-frame clones, and not every one. Counted here are approximately 12,000 clones, about four fifths occurring once; the ten biggest clones make up 13% to 15%. A few counts support this clone. The DNA is left out, because the CDR3 cannot be placed on it with certainty; the CDR3 is given as TCRdb lists it.

Sequenced: CD8+ T cells sorted from blood. The sequence came from a woman aged 60-75 years in good health. The chain has TRBV21-1 and TRBJ1-1. TRBV21-1 has pseudogene status. This CDR3 reads CASSTRVGSGTEAFF.